Reported below is one T cell receptor (beta chain). This sample stems from a study of blood T cells in healthy people across ages. Per the germline V gene, CDR1 is LGHNA and CDR2 is YSLEER. The CDR3 is 16 residues long. The V gene end was trimmed by 1 base and the J gene end by 6 bases; junction bases not matched to a gene: 7. The second PCR ran 7 to 11 cycles with a sample-barcoded 5' primer and J-beta primers. TCRdb reprocessed the 5' RACE reads with MiXCR, giving one entry per CDR3 protein. The repertoire holds hundreds of thousands of distinct CDR3 sequences, with roughly a quarter as singletons. These data were also filed under a second study, of T cells of mothers and their children. Per that study: Per mother, over 9.5 million TCR beta CDR3 reads were obtained; per child, about 3 million.

The material sequenced was blood. The rearrangement joins TRBV4-3 to TRBJ2-7; the match to TRBD2 covers 12 bases. The sequence was collected from a boy under 10 years old in good health. Written as DNA, the CDR3 is TGCGCCAGCAGCCAAGTTCGGACTAGCGGGGCTTCCGAGCAGTACTTC. Protein product: CASSQVRTSGASEQYF.